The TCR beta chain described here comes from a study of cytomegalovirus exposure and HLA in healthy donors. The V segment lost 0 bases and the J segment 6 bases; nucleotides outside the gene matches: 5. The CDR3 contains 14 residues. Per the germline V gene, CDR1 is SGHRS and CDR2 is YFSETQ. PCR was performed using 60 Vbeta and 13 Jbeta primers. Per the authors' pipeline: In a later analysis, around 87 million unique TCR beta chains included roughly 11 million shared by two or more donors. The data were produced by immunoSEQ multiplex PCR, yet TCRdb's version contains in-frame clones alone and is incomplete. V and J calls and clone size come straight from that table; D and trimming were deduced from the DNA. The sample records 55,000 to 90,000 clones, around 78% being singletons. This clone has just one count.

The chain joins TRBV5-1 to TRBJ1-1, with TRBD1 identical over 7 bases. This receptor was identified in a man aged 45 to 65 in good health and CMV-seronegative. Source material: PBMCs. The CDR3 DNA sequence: TGCGCCAGCAGCTTGGGAGACAGGGTATCTGAAGCTTTCTTT. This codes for CASSLGDRVSEAFF.